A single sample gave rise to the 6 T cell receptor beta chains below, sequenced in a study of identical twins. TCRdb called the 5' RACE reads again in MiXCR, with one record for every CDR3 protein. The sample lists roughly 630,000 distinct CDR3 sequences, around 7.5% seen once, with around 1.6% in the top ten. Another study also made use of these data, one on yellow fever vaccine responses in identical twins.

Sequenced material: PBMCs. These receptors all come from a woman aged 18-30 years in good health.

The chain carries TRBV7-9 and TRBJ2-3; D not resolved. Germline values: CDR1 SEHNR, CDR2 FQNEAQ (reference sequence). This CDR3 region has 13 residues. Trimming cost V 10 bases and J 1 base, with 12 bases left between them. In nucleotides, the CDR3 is TGTGCCACCGAAACAGCCCGCACAGATACGCAGTATTTT. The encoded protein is CATETARTDTQYF. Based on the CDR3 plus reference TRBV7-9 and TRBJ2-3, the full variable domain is DTGVSQNPRHKITKRGQNVTFRCDPISEHNRLYWYRQTLGQGPEFLTYFQNEAQLEKSRLLSDRFSAERPKGSFSTLEIQRTEQGDSAMYLCATETARTDTQYFGPGTRLTVL.

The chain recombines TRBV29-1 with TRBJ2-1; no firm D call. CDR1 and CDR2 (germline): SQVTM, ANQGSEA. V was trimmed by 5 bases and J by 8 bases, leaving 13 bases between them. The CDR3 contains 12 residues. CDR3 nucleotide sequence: TGCAGCGTTAATGTGTGGTTAGATGAGCAGTTCTTC. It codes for CSVNVWLDEQFF.

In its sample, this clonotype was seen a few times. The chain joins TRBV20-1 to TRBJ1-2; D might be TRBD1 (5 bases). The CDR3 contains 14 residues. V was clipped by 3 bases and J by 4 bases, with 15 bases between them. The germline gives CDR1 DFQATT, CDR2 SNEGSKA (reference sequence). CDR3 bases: TGCAGTGCTAGGGACCCAGGGCCGAGCTATGGCTACACCTTC. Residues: CSARDPGPSYGYTF.

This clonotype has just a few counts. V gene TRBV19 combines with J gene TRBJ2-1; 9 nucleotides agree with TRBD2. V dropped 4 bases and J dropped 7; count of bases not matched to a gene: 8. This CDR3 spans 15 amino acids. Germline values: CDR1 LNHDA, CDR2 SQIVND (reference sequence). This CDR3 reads CASSRSGLALNEQFF. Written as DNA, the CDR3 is TGTGCCAGTAGTAGGTCGGGACTAGCATTAAATGAGCAGTTCTTC.

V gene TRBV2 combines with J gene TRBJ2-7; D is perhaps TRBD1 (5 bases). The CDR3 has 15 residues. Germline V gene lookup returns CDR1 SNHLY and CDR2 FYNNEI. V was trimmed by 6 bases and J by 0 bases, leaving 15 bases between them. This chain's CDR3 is CASSPGSPVSYEQYF. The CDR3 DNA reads TGTGCCAGCAGCCCAGGGTCCCCGGTCTCCTACGAGCAGTACTTC.

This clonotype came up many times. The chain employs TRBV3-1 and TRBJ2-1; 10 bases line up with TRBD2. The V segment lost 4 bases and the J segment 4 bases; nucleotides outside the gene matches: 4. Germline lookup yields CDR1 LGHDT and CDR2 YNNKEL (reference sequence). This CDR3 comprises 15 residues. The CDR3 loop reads CASSPGTSAYNEQFF. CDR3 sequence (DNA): TGTGCCAGCAGCCCAGGGACTAGCGCTTACAATGAGCAGTTCTTC.